This is a list of T cell receptor beta chains from one sample in a study of blood T cell repertoires in COVID-19. The repertoire was sequenced with immunoSEQ multiplex PCR; TCRdb's copy has only in-frame clones and lacks some. The table lists 100,000 or so clones, about nine tenths of them singletons. The sample taken for sequencing was peripheral blood. These TCRs come from a woman aged 50 to 65 with COVID-19, enrolled during active disease. Both conserved end residues are part of each CDR3. D genes are given only for firm matches. A row's size may be missing; if present it is once, few, many or a size class.

>.|TRBV6-4|.|TRBJ2-1
TGTGCCAGCAGCCCTGACAGTTTCAATGAGCAGTTCTTC
CASSPDSFNEQFF
>.|TRBV5-8|.|TRBJ1-2
TGTGCCAGCAGCTTACAGGGTAACTATGGCTACACCTTC
CASSLQGNYGYTF
>.|TRBV5-1|.|TRBJ1-2
TGCGCCAGCAGCTCTTTAGCACCCGATGGCTACACCTTC
CASSSLAPDGYTF
>.|TRBV5-4|TRBD2|TRBJ2-3
TGTGCCAGCAGCCTGGACGGGGGGGCCTGGAACACAGATACGCAGTATTTT
CASSLDGGAWNTDTQYF
>.|TRBV6-5|.|TRBJ1-1
TGTGCCAGCCTAACAGCTGACGGCACTGAAGCTTTCTTT
CASLTADGTEAFF
>.|TRBV3-1/TRBV3-2|TRBD1|TRBJ1-1
TGTGCCAGCAGGCCTAATAGACAGGGACGGGCTTTCTTT
CASRPNRQGRAFF
>.|TRBV29-1|TRBD1|TRBJ2-5
TGCAGCGTTGAAGGGGGACAGGGAGAGACCCAGTACTTC
CSVEGGQGETQYF
>.|TRBV9|TRBD1|TRBJ1-1
TGTGCCAGCAGCGTTGGGACAGGTGAAGCTTTCTTT
CASSVGTGEAFF
>few|TRBV5-3|.|TRBJ2-7
TGTGCCAGAAGCTCCCTCGTCTCTTTTCTATACGAGCAGTACTTC
CARSSLVSFLYEQYF
>.|TRBV19|.|TRBJ2-2
TGTGCCAGTAGTATTCGAGGACAGCTAGGCACCGGGGAGCTGTTTTTT
CASSIRGQLGTGELFF
>.|TRBV5-3|.|TRBJ1-2
TGTGCCAGAAGCTGGTATGCCTTTTTGCGCGAGGCTCCCCTTGACTATGGCTACACCTTC
CARSWYAFLREAPLDYGYTF
>.|TRBV14|.|TRBJ1-5
TGTGCCAGCAGCCAAGGCGTGCAGCCCCAGCATTTT
CASSQGVQPQHF
>.|TRBV11-3|.|TRBJ2-2
TGTGCCAGCAGTCCCAACCATGCCGGGGCCGGGGAGCTGTTTTTT
CASSPNHAGAGELFF
>.|TRBV19|TRBD1|TRBJ1-1
TGTGCCAGTAGTCCCCTTGGACAGGGACTTAACACTGAAGCTTTCTTT
CASSPLGQGLNTEAFF
>.|TRBV18|.|TRBJ1-5
TGTGCCAGCTCACCACCGGGACACCTAACCCAGCATTTT
CASSPPGHLTQHF
>.|TRBV5-1|TRBD1|TRBJ2-3
TGCGCCAGCAGCTTACAGGGGTCGACAGATACGCAGTATTTT
CASSLQGSTDTQYF
>.|TRBV30|.|TRBJ1-5
TGTGCCTGGAGTGTACAAGGAGGGAGCAATCAGCCCCAGCATTTT
CAWSVQGGSNQPQHF
>.|TRBV3-1/TRBV3-2|TRBD1|TRBJ2-6
TGTGCCAGCAGCGGGACAGGGCGCTCTGGGGCCAACGTCCTGACTTTC
CASSGTGRSGANVLTF
>.|TRBV30|.|TRBJ1-2
TGTGCCTCAAGCAGGGATCTCTATGGCTACACCTTC
CASSRDLYGYTF
>.|TRBV6-2/TRBV6-3|.|TRBJ1-1
TGTGCCAGCAGTTCCCTCCTAGGGACATACGATCGTGAAGCTTTCTTT
CASSSLLGTYDREAFF
>.|TRBV29-1|.|TRBJ2-2
TGCAGCGTTGAAGATGGCGGCTTTTGGAACACCGGGGAGCTGTTTTTT
CSVEDGGFWNTGELFF
>.|TRBV6-5|.|TRBJ1-1
TGTGCCAGTATTCCCCAAGGCGCCCCTGGAGGACGAGCTTTCTTT
CASIPQGAPGGRAFF
>.|TRBV21-1|.|TRBJ2-4
TGTGCCAGCAGCACGCGACAGGGACGGACCAAAAACATTCAGTACTTC
CASSTRQGRTKNIQYF
>.|TRBV28|TRBD1|TRBJ1-4
TGTGCCAGCAGTTTTTATAGGCAGGGGGCCCACGAAAATGAAAAACTGTTTTTT
CASSFYRQGAHENEKLFF
>.|TRBV28|.|TRBJ2-7
TGTGCCAGCAGTCCCCAGGGCGGTGATCCCTACGAGCAGTACTTC
CASSPQGGDPYEQYF
>.|TRBV11-3|TRBD1|TRBJ1-2
TGTGCCAGCAGCCCGGGACAGCCAAACTATGGCTACACCTTC
CASSPGQPNYGYTF
>.|TRBV7-2|TRBD2|TRBJ2-1
TGTGCCAGCTCCACGGGGGGTGAGCAGTTCTTC
CASSTGGEQFF
>.|TRBV2|.|TRBJ1-5
TGTGCCAGCAGTGATGGGGGGGCGTATCAGCCCCAGCATTTT
CASSDGGAYQPQHF
>.|TRBV9|.|TRBJ2-5
TGTGCCAGCAGCGTCGAAGCCGGGACTCAGACACACGAGACCCAGTACTTC
CASSVEAGTQTHETQYF
>.|TRBV7-9|.|TRBJ1-2
TGTGCCAGCAGCTTAGGAGACACTCACTATGGCTACACCTTC
CASSLGDTHYGYTF
>.|TRBV9|.|TRBJ1-2
TGTGCCAGCAGCGTAGGCAGGGATGGCTACACCTTC
CASSVGRDGYTF
>.|TRBV6-6|.|TRBJ1-2
TGTGCCAGCAGTTATTTTCCTGACACTAACTATGGCTACACCTTC
CASSYFPDTNYGYTF
>.|TRBV9|.|TRBJ2-2
TGTGCCAGCAGCGCGGGGACTCTCGCGAACACCGGGGAGCTGTTTTTT
CASSAGTLANTGELFF
>once|TRBV19|.|TRBJ2-1
TGTGCCAGTAGTATGCTAGCTTACAATGAGCAGTTCTTC
CASSMLAYNEQFF
>.|TRBV3-1/TRBV3-2|TRBD1|TRBJ2-7
TGTGCCAGCAGCCAAGATCTCACAGGGGACGAGCAGTACTTC
CASSQDLTGDEQYF
>few|TRBV4-1|.|TRBJ1-5
TGCGCCAGCAGCCAAGATGGGGGGGCTTGGGGCAATCAGCCCCAGCATTTT
CASSQDGGAWGNQPQHF
>.|TRBV13|.|TRBJ1-2
TGTGCCAGCAGCTTAGGCCCAGGAGGGAGAGGAGGCTACACCTTC
CASSLGPGGRGGYTF
>.|TRBV6-5|.|TRBJ1-4
TGTGCCAGCAGGTTGGGGGGCCCGGGGGGAAAACTGTTTTTT
CASRLGGPGGKLFF
>once|TRBV18|TRBD1|TRBJ1-1
TGTGCCAGCTCACCACCGGACAGGGCCATGAACACTGAAGCTTTCTTT
CASSPPDRAMNTEAFF
>.|TRBV14|.|TRBJ1-2
TGTGCCAGCAGCGACGCGAGGACATTCGGCTACACCTTC
CASSDARTFGYTF
>.|TRBV28|.|TRBJ1-2
TGTGCCAGCAGTTTAGTAGGGGGATCCTATGGCTACACCTTC
CASSLVGGSYGYTF
>.|TRBV3-1/TRBV3-2|.|TRBJ1-3
TGTGCCAGCAGCCCCTGGGCCGATTCTGGAAACACCATATATTTT
CASSPWADSGNTIYF
>.|TRBV5-1|.|TRBJ2-4
TGCGCCAGCAGCCCCTCCTTTGGGGCAGCCAAAAACATTCAGTACTTC
CASSPSFGAAKNIQYF
>.|TRBV5-6|.|TRBJ2-5
TGTGCCAGCAGCTTACCCAGCCAAGAGACCCAGTACTTC
CASSLPSQETQYF
>.|TRBV7-2|.|TRBJ1-2
TGTGCCAGCAGCCCAGGCAACTATGGCTACACCTTC
CASSPGNYGYTF